These 16 T cell receptor beta chains share one sample of origin, sequenced in a study of T cells in pancreatic ductal adenocarcinoma. The selected patients with pancreatic ductal adenocarcinoma had surgery but no neoadjuvant therapy. Profiling relied on immunoSEQ multiplex PCR, and the TCRdb table lists in-frame clones only, not all of them. The sample yields roughly 100,000 clones, 90% to 95% seen once. Material for sequencing was PBMCs. The receptors shown here come from a human donor with pancreatic ductal adenocarcinoma.

This chain links TRBV2 with TRBJ1-5, with D hard to call. This CDR3 contains 16 residues. Germline lookup yields CDR1 SNHLY and CDR2 FYNNEI. V lost 5 bases and J 0 bases, leaving 14 bases between the germline ends. The CDR3 nucleotides are TGTGCCAGCAGTTCATTCCCGGGAAATAGCAATCAGCCCCAGCATTTT. As protein: CASSSFPGNSNQPQHF. Based on the CDR3 plus reference TRBV2 and TRBJ1-5, the full variable domain is EPEVTQTPSHQVTQMGQEVILRCVPISNHLYFYWYRQILGQKVEFLVSFYNNEISEKSEIFDDQFSVERPDGSNFTLKIRSTKLEDSAMYFCASSSFPGNSNQPQHFGDGTRLSIL.

This chain uses TRBV19 with TRBJ2-5, with D perhaps TRBD2 (6 bases). CDR3 length: 15 residues. Germline values: CDR1 LNHDA, CDR2 SQIVND (reference sequence). The ends were cut back, 5 bases at V and 2 bases at J, with 15 bases in the middle. CDR3 coding DNA: TGTGCCAGTAGTGGAGGGAGCACCCCGCAAGAGACCCAGTACTTC. It translates to CASSGGSTPQETQYF. The full variable domain, in which reference TRBV19 and TRBJ2-5 provide the parts outside the CDR3, is DGGITQSPKYLFRKEGQNVTLSCEQNLNHDAMYWYRQDPGQGLRLIYYSQIVNDFQKGDIAEGYSVSREKKESFPLTVTSAQKNPTAFYLCASSGGSTPQETQYFGPGTRLLVL.

This CDR3 is CASLNGFTEAFF. CDR3 in DNA: TGTGCCAGCTTGAACGGGTTCACTGAAGCTTTCTTT. V is TRBV6-5 and J is TRBJ1-1; D gene unclear. The CDR3 covers 12 residues. Between the trimmed V and J ends, which lost 8 bases and 4 bases, there was a span of 11 bases. The germline CDR1 and CDR2 sequences are MNHEY and SVGAGI.

Comment on this clone: The same CDR3 arises from other DNA sequences in this sample as well. This chain joins TRBV5-1 and TRBJ2-3; TRBD2 matches at 11 bases. J gave up 1 base and V 4 bases, and 2 bases lay outside the gene matches. This CDR3 spans 15 amino acids. From germline, CDR1 is SGHRS and CDR2 YFSETQ. CDR3: CASSLGLAGTDTQYF. The CDR3 DNA reads TGCGCCAGCAGCCTGGGACTAGCGGGCACAGATACGCAGTATTTT.

This clone was detected only once. The gene calls are TRBV7-2 and TRBJ2-3; the match to TRBD2 covers 14 bases. Germline CDR1 is SGHTA and CDR2 is FQGNSA. The CDR3 totals 17 residues. J gave up 3 bases and V 4 bases, and 6 bases lay outside the gene matches. The DNA of the CDR3 is TGTGCCAGCAGCTACCTGACTAGCGGGAGGGTTACAGATACGCAGTATTTT. It codes for CASSYLTSGRVTDTQYF.

This chain uses TRBV4-3 with TRBJ1-1; no definite D call. Per germline, CDR1 LGHNA and CDR2 YSLEER. The CDR3 spans 15 residues. Trimming pared 2 bases from V and 2 bases from J, leaving 12 bases between. The CDR3 region is CASSQLTPGNTEAFF. CDR3 DNA: TGCGCCAGCAGCCAACTTACCCCAGGCAACACTGAAGCTTTCTTT.

This clone came up a few times. J is TRBJ2-7 and V is TRBV29-1; D might be TRBD1 (6 bases). The CDR3 runs 14 residues. Trimming pared 3 bases from V and 3 bases from J, leaving 15 bases between. Germline V gives CDR1 SQVTM, CDR2 ANQGSEA. This chain's CDR3 is CSVDSGDADYEQYF. DNA for the CDR3: TGCAGCGTTGACTCAGGGGACGCAGACTACGAGCAGTACTTC.

The chain has TRBV4-3 and TRBJ1-3; no clear D gene. The CDR3 runs 18 residues. CDR1 and CDR2 from the germline V gene are LGHNA and YSLEER. Between the trimmed V and J ends, which lost 2 bases and 0 bases, there was a span of 17 bases. Here the CDR3 DNA reads TGCGCCAGCAGCCAAATCTACGGGGAAGTCTCCTCTGGAAACACCATATATTTT. Translated, it gives CASSQIYGEVSSGNTIYF.

The V and J genes are TRBV28 and TRBJ1-1, with TRBD1 matching 9 bases. The V gene end was trimmed by 7 bases and the J gene end by 6 bases; junction bases not matched to a gene: 9. The CDR3 consists of 14 residues. Germline assignment: CDR1 MDHEN and CDR2 SYDVKM. The CDR3 region is CASTRQDRGSEAFF. Here the CDR3 DNA reads TGTGCCAGCACCAGACAGGACAGGGGTTCTGAAGCTTTCTTT.

This sequence joins TRBV9 and TRBJ2-3, with 9 bases that match TRBD2. The CDR3 contains 17 residues. Germline V gene sequence: CDR1 SGDLS, CDR2 YYNGEE. The V segment lost 2 bases and the J segment 0 bases; nucleotides outside the gene matches: 7. Here the CDR3 DNA reads TGTGCCAGCAGCGTTTCTAGCGGGGTCCCTAGCACAGATACGCAGTATTTT. As protein: CASSVSSGVPSTDTQYF.

The rearrangement joins TRBV25-1 to TRBJ2-1, with TRBD2 identical over 9 bases. V shed 2 bases, J shed 7 bases, and the junction held 12 bases outside the gene matches. This CDR3 region has 17 residues. The germline CDR1 and CDR2 sequences are MGHDK and SYGVNS. The CDR3 protein is CASSEPRLAEELNEQFF. In nucleotides, the CDR3 is TGTGCCAGCAGTGAACCCCGACTAGCGGAAGAGCTAAATGAGCAGTTCTTC. The full variable domain, completed using reference TRBV25-1 and TRBJ2-1, is EADIYQTPRYLVIGTGKKITLECSQTMGHDKMYWYQQDPGMELHLIHYSYGVNSTEKGDLSSESTVSRIRTEHFPLTLESARPSHTSQYLCASSEPRLAEELNEQFFGPGTRLTVL.

The chain couples TRBV6-4 to TRBJ2-7; 10 positions agree with TRBD2. Trimming removed 6 bases from V and 3 bases from J; junction bases left unmatched: 5. The CDR3 sequence is 14 residues long. Germline lookup yields CDR1 MRHNA and CDR2 SNTAGT. The CDR3 DNA reads TGTGCCAGCAGCTGTAGCGGGGGGCTCTACGAGCAGTACTTC. Protein: CASSCSGGLYEQYF.

This clone was detected once. The CDR3: CASSYAGTQETQYF. CDR3 nucleotides: TGTGCCAGCAGCTACGCGGGGACCCAAGAGACCCAGTACTTC. This sequence joins TRBV28 and TRBJ2-5; a weak D match, TRBD2 (6 bases). The CDR3 runs 14 residues. Germline V lookup: CDR1 MDHEN, CDR2 SYDVKM. Trimming pared 6 bases from V and 1 base from J, leaving 12 bases between.

The chain couples TRBV9 to TRBJ2-2; TRBD2 matches at 11 bases. The germline V gene encodes CDR1 SGDLS and CDR2 YYNGEE. The trim removed 4 bases at V and 5 bases at J, leaving 7 bases unmatched. The CDR3 sequence is 16 residues long. The DNA of the CDR3 is TGTGCCAGCAGCCCCTCGACTAGCGGGATAACCGGGGAGCTGTTTTTT. Residues: CASSPSTSGITGELFF.

The chain uses TRBV19 and TRBJ1-2; TRBD1 aligns across 7 bases. V lost 7 bases and J lost 6; bases outside the gene matches: 8. Germline values: CDR1 LNHDA, CDR2 SQIVND (reference sequence). This CDR3 is 13 amino acids long. The CDR3 region has the DNA TGTGCCAGTAAAAACAGGGGAATACATGGCTACACCTTC. Protein sequence: CASKNRGIHGYTF.

The chain recombines TRBV5-5 with TRBJ1-4, with 10 bases fitting TRBD1. This CDR3 has 15 amino acids. V lost 1 base, J lost 9 bases, and 6 bases stayed unmatched. Per germline, CDR1 SGHKS and CDR2 YYEKEE (reference sequence). For the CDR3, the DNA is TGTGCCAGCAGCTTGCTCTCGGGACAGGGGAAAAAACTGTTTTTT. This translates into CASSLLSGQGKKLFF.